Sequencing of this T cell receptor (beta chain) was carried out in a study of shared clonotypes between healthy human individuals (TCRdb year 2020). For the study in its entirety: The cohort comprised a couple of women and a few men aged 18 to 49 years. For each donor, three plates each were used for CD4 naive and CD4 memory, two plates were used for CD8 naive, and one plate was used for CD8 memory. To increase sequencing depth and limit assay-specific biases, TCR repertoire library preparation and sequencing were carried out by different laboratories using diverse techniques. Each donor's leukapheresis produced roughly between about 0.85 and 10 billion PBMCs. To estimate repertoire size and how much clonotypes are shared between individuals, the study performed deep sequencing of blood TCR repertoires from roughly five healthy adults. The full study reports these points: Compared with non-shared clonotypes, clonotypes shared by all four sorted-subset donors had higher generation probabilities. Pairwise subsampling led to the expectation that sequencing depth would affect the degree of clonotype sharing among donors. Approximately 4.8% of naive CD4, 3.5% of naive CD8, about 2.4% of memory CD4, and 0.4% of memory CD8 clonotypes were shared across a few donors. Incomplete sequencing was indicated by rarefaction of sorted-subset datasets, despite the large sequencing depth. Naive subsets generally had larger estimated clonotype richness than memory subsets did. Because the study included only a small number of donors, the genetic and exposure-history diversity represented was limited. Only blood was sampled, and tissue TCR repertoires likely differ from those in blood.

The CDR3, cysteine through phenylalanine, is 15 amino acids long. Left in the record is the CDR3 DNA by itself, 45 bases read in frame from the first base. The CDR1 and CDR2 encoded by the germline V gene (reference sequence) are MNHNY and SVGAGI. The germline ends are 10 bases apart after V is trimmed by 4 bases and J by 0 bases. In the case of this clone: There is no known antigen for this receptor. One base away there is no much larger clone; base qualities are not given.

For the CD8 naive samples, CD45RO-negative cells were positively selected for CCR7, yielding a CD45RA+CCR7+ population from which TemRA cells were excluded. The donors were healthy, HIV-negative adults with no recently reported acute infections or vaccinations. Every donor was a Caucasian adult living in Nashville, Tennessee, USA. Blood was obtained by leukapheresis, after which PBMCs were separated by Ficoll-Histopaque density gradient centrifugation and cryopreserved in liquid nitrogen vapor phase. Purity and quantity of every magnetically sorted T cell population were checked by analytical flow cytometry. Each sorted fraction had its genomic DNA isolated and then quantified by UV absorbance on a Nanodrop 2000c. TCR CDR3 regions were amplified from genomic DNA by multiplex PCR using the deep immunoSEQ assay. For each cell subset, the extracted genomic DNA was distributed evenly across all wells of several immunoSEQ 96-well plates, and each plate served as one replicate. For sorted subsets, approximately 200 ng of genomic DNA, equivalent to some 30,000 T cell genomes, went into each replicate PCR. Purified libraries were quantified with a Qubit 3.0 fluorometer, sized on a Bioanalyzer 2100, and re-quantified with the KAPA Library Quantification kit. Every immunoSEQ 96-well plate was sequenced on a separate single-read 150-cycle Illumina NextSeq 550 flow cell. As for how the authors treated the data: The immunoSEQ output contained only junctional sequences without quality scores, so filtering could not match that applied to full-length reads. Sequences were annotated with PyIR, a Python wrapper for IgBLAST v1.9, and V/J genes and CDR3 were assigned using IMGT germline references. Reads with weak V/J assignments (E-value above 1e-6), missing CDR3, stop codons, out-of-frame junctions, or ambiguous translated residues were removed. V3J clonotypes were defined as sequences sharing the same inferred V gene, J gene, and CDR3 amino acid sequence. The percentage overlap between two repertoires was calculated by dividing the number of shared unique clonotypes by the size of the smaller repertoire. Richness of each repertoire was evaluated using RTK rarefaction, the Chao1 estimator, and Recon v2.1 estimates of unobserved clonotypes. Generation probabilities for all TCRbeta clonotypes obtained by the gDNA method from a few donors were computed using OLGA. TCRdb obtained this table from immuneACCESS and retained in-frame rearrangements with V and J assigned. These tables miss some clones; where compared with another copy, unresolved V genes account for less than half of the shortfall, and the remainder is unexplained. V, J and clone size derive from that table, while D and trimming were established from the DNA sequence. In all, the sample holds around 1,900,000 clones, and about 93% of those were seen once. In total, the top ten clones hold about 1.6% of the sample.

This TCR was recovered from a man younger than 35 in good health. Some clones in this sample may be carry-over from other donors' samples. The chain employs TRBV6-6 and TRBJ1-3; perhaps TRBD1 is the D gene, with 5 bases matching. The sequenced material came from naive CD8+ T cells from PBMCs. The cell subset or site tag for this specimen amounts to: CD45RA+CCR7+. The CDR3 protein: CASSFLGGSGNTIYF. The nucleotides are TGTGCCAGCAGTTTCTTGGGGGGCTCTGGAAACACCATATATTTT.